A selection of T cell receptor beta chains follows, all from one sample in a study of CD8 T cells in ankylosing spondylitis. TCRdb fed the 5' RACE reads into MiXCR, producing one record per CDR3 protein. This table has about 210,000 distinct CDR3 sequences, approximately 7.4% appearing once. Sequenced input: blood, either unsorted or a sorted T cell fraction (not recorded which). These receptors were taken from a male donor with ankylosing spondylitis. Each CDR3 is given with its conserved first and last residue. The D gene is left open where the match is weak. For some rows the clone size is stated as once, few or many, or as a class when expanded; others skip it.

CDR3aa	CDR3nt	abundance	v_gene	j_gene	d_gene
CASSLWIAGGNYNEQFF	TGTGCCAGCAGTTTATGGATAGCGGGGGGGAACTACAATGAGCAGTTCTTC	NA	TRBV27	TRBJ2-1	TRBD2
CSASGTAYGYTF	TGCAGTGCTAGTGGGACAGCTTATGGCTACACCTTC	many	TRBV20-1	TRBJ1-2	TRBD1
CASSQEQGFQETQYF	TGCGCCAGCAGCCAAGAACAGGGTTTCCAAGAGACCCAGTACTTC	many	TRBV4-3	TRBJ2-5	NA
CASSFGGLDLFF	TGTGCCAGCAGCTTTGGTGGTCTTGACCTGTTTTTT	many	TRBV11-2	TRBJ2-2	NA
CSVVLAGETYEQYF	TGCAGCGTTGTTCTAGCGGGAGAAACCTACGAGCAGTACTTC	many	TRBV29-1	TRBJ2-7	TRBD2
CASSSSGGSSYEQYF	TGTGCCAGCAGCTCCTCCGGGGGCTCATCCTATGAGCAGTACTTC	few	TRBV7-9	TRBJ2-7	NA
CASSDVAGPPGELFF	TGTGCCAGCAGCGATGTAGCGGGGCCCCCCGGGGAGCTGTTTTTT	many	TRBV7-6	TRBJ2-2	TRBD2
CASSHPPDGSYEQYF	TGCGCCAGCAGCCACCCCCCGGACGGCAGCTACGAGCAGTACTTC	NA	TRBV4-3	TRBJ2-7	NA
CASSPPKDRDGNIQYF	TGTGCCAGCAGCCCACCTAAGGACAGGGACGGAAACATTCAGTACTTC	many	TRBV7-9	TRBJ2-4	TRBD1
CASSLSALREQYF	TGTGCCAGCAGCTTATCGGCCCTACGAGAGCAGTACTTC	many	TRBV7-6	TRBJ2-7	NA
CATRGSLLNEQFF	TGTGCCACCAGAGGGTCCCTCCTCAATGAGCAGTTCTTC	many	TRBV24-1	TRBJ2-1	NA
CASSPGRGDNEQFF	TGTGCCAGCAGCCCCGGACGGGGAGACAATGAGCAGTTCTTC	many	TRBV7-2	TRBJ2-1	NA
CASSPRHLAGSGDNEQFF	TGTGCCAGCAGCCCCCGTCACCTAGCGGGTTCGGGCGACAATGAGCAGTTCTTC	many	TRBV3-1	TRBJ2-1	TRBD2
CASSYSVNTGELFF	TGTGCCAGCAGTTACTCAGTAAACACCGGGGAGCTGTTTTTT	many	TRBV6-5	TRBJ2-2	NA
CAISAPGAGVGEQYF	TGTGCCATCAGTGCTCCCGGGGCGGGAGTGGGCGAGCAGTACTTC	many	TRBV10-3	TRBJ2-7	TRBD2
CASSQEPAGEVGSTDTQYF	TGCGCCAGCAGTCAAGAGCCGGCGGGAGAGGTGGGAAGCACAGATACGCAGTATTTT	few	TRBV23-1	TRBJ2-3	TRBD2
CASSIGQGRTHTQYF	TGTGCCAGCAGCATAGGACAGGGGCGCACGCATACGCAGTATTTT	many	TRBV7-9	TRBJ2-3	TRBD1
CSAQTGPGELFF	TGCAGCGCCCAGACAGGGCCCGGGGAGCTGTTTTTT	many	TRBV29-1	TRBJ2-2	TRBD1
CSVSYRDNEQFF	TGCAGCGTATCATACAGAGACAATGAGCAGTTCTTC	many	TRBV29-1	TRBJ2-1	NA
CASSSRHTTNEKLFF	TGTGCCAGCAGCTCACGACACACAACTAATGAAAAACTGTTTTTT	many	TRBV13	TRBJ1-4	NA
CASSLAYDPYTDTQYF	TGTGCCAGCAGCTTAGCATACGACCCATACACAGATACGCAGTATTTT	many	TRBV7-6	TRBJ2-3	NA
CASSHPPYISGNTIYF	TGTGCCAGCAGCCACCCTCCATATATCTCTGGAAACACCATATATTTT	many	TRBV7-9	TRBJ1-3	NA
CASSPPDRDYNEQFF	TGTGCCAGCAGCCCCCCGGACAGGGACTACAATGAGCAGTTCTTC	NA	TRBV28	TRBJ2-1	TRBD1
CASSFAGASNQPQHF	TGTGCCAGCAGTTTTGCAGGGGCTAGCAATCAGCCCCAGCATTTT	few	TRBV27	TRBJ1-5	NA
CASSQEAGLNEQYF	TGCGCCAGCAGCCAAGAGGCAGGGTTGAACGAGCAGTACTTC	many	TRBV4-3	TRBJ2-7	NA
CASSEGSGTWETQYF	TGCGCCAGCAGCGAAGGGTCAGGGACGTGGGAGACCCAGTACTTC	many	TRBV4-3	TRBJ2-5	NA
CASSLDIGSTEAFF	TGTGCCAGCAGCCTGGACATTGGGTCCACTGAAGCTTTCTTT	few	TRBV6-2/TRBV6-3	TRBJ1-1	NA
CASSPLGAYEQYF	TGTGCCAGCAGTCCTTTAGGGGCATACGAGCAGTACTTC	many	TRBV28	TRBJ2-7	NA